What follows are 6 T cell receptor beta chains derived from one specimen sequenced in a study of synovial regulatory T cells in juvenile arthritis. Clones were sequenced by immunoSEQ multiplex PCR, and TCRdb holds only the in-frame ones, with some missing. Its table lists 7,500 to 10,000 clones. Sequencing was performed on Treg cells from blood. Subset of the sample: remaining (HLA-DR-negative) circulating blood Treg cells. These receptors were obtained from a donor aged 2-29 years with juvenile idiopathic arthritis.

The J gene is TRBJ1-2, the V gene TRBV7-2; TCRdb's D call, TRBD1, is unchecked because there is no DNA. CDR3 length: 12 amino acids. The coding DNA is unavailable. Germline V gene sequence: CDR1 SGHTA, CDR2 FQGNSA. This CDR3 reads CASVQGAYGYTF.

This rearrangement joins TRBV5-6 to TRBJ2-1; the TCRdb D gene call, TRBD1, has no DNA to confirm it. Per germline, CDR1 SGHDT and CDR2 YYEEEE. The CDR3 extends over 13 amino acids. A DNA sequence was not provided. The chain's CDR3 is CASSPGQQYEQFF.

The J gene is TRBJ1-3, the V gene TRBV7-8. CDR3 size: 15 residues. Only the protein is on record. The germline V gene has CDR1 SGHVS and CDR2 FQNEAQ. The CDR3 reads CASSLRGFSGNTIYF.

The V gene is TRBV28, the J gene TRBJ2-7; checking the TCRdb D call of TRBD1 is not possible without DNA. This CDR3 contains 15 residues. The DNA is not on file. The germline gives CDR1 MDHEN, CDR2 SYDVKM. CDR3 loop: CASSWAGKYFYEQYF.

The V and J genes are TRBV4-1 and TRBJ1-2; as DNA is missing, the TRBD1 call by TCRdb cannot be tested. The CDR3 is 13 amino acids. The protein alone is recorded here. CDR1 and CDR2 from the germline V gene are MGHRA and YSYEKL. CDR3 sequence: CASSQDRGHGYTF.

V gene TRBV18 combines with J gene TRBJ2-5. The CDR3 is made up of 12 amino acids. DNA is not on record. CDR1 KGHSH and CDR2 LQKENI come from the germline V gene. The CDR3 spells CASSPGRETQYF.